One sample yielded the 20 T cell receptor beta chains listed below, sequenced in a study of identical twins. TCRdb independently ran MiXCR on the 5' RACE reads; one entry per CDR3 protein. The sample has about 530,000 distinct CDR3 sequences, approximately 20% seen once. This sample was also put to use in a study of yellow fever vaccine responses in identical twins.

Sequenced input: CD4+ T cells sorted from blood. These receptor sequences come from a woman younger than 35 in good health.

The chain has TRBV20-1 and TRBJ2-3, with D possibly being TRBD1 (8 bases). The CDR3 is 11 amino acids. V was pared by 7 bases and J by 9 bases, with 14 bases between. Germline CDR1 reads DFQATT; CDR2 reads SNEGSKA (reference sequence). The CDR3 spells CSGYRGGTQYF. The CDR3 DNA sequence: TGCAGTGGATACAGGGGGGGGACGCAGTATTTT.

This rearrangement joins TRBV11-1 to TRBJ2-3, with D possibly TRBD2 on 6 matching bases. The V gene lost 3 bases and the J gene lost 0 bases, with 22 bases spanning the gap. Germline CDR1 SGHAT, CDR2 FQDESV (reference sequence). The CDR3 has 19 residues. CDR3 loop: CASSFAAGPGLWSTDTQYF. CDR3 nucleotides: TGTGCCAGCAGCTTCGCGGCGGGGCCGGGTCTTTGGAGCACAGATACGCAGTATTTT.

CDR3 nucleotide sequence: TGTGCCAGCAGCGTCACCTACTACGAGCAGTACTTC. This codes for CASSVTYYEQYF. The chain employs TRBV2 and TRBJ2-7; D is unresolved. V was shortened by 6 bases and J by 3 bases, with 9 bases between the two germline ends. This CDR3 comprises 12 residues. CDR1 is SNHLY, CDR2 FYNNEI, per germline.

The table lists this clonotype with a few counts. The J gene is TRBJ2-6, the V gene TRBV7-6, with 8 bases identical to TRBD1. The CDR3 covers 19 residues. Germline V gene data show CDR1 as SGHVS and CDR2 as FNYEAQ. V shed 5 bases and J 0 bases; nucleotides not matched to a gene: 12. Written as DNA, the CDR3 is TGTGCCAGCAGCGGGGGACAGGAGCTAGTTGGCTCTGGGGCCAACGTCCTGACTTTC. It codes for CASSGGQELVGSGANVLTF.

This clonotype showed up just a few times. The chain recombines TRBV20-1 with TRBJ2-5, with a weak D call TRBD2 (6 bases). Per the germline V gene, CDR1 is DFQATT and CDR2 is SNEGSKA (reference sequence). V gave up 0 bases and J gave up 3 bases, with 14 bases separating them. The CDR3 sequence is 15 residues long. The CDR3 sequence: CSARDLRGDKETQYF. In DNA form, the CDR3 reads TGCAGTGCTAGAGATCTTCGCGGGGATAAAGAGACCCAGTACTTC.

The gene calls are TRBV24-1 and TRBJ2-1, with 7 bases lining up with TRBD2. The CDR3 is made up of 18 amino acids. Germline V gene data show CDR1 as KGHDR and CDR2 as SFDVKD. Trimming removed 1 base from V and 0 bases from J; junction bases left unmatched: 8. The CDR3 DNA reads as TGTGCCACCAGTGATTTCCTCTCTAGCGGTAGCTCCTACAATGAGCAGTTCTTC. It encodes CATSDFLSSGSSYNEQFF.

In this sample, this clonotype turned up a few times. This chain links TRBV20-1 with TRBJ2-2, with D uncertain. Germline V gene data show CDR1 as DFQATT and CDR2 as SNEGSKA (reference sequence). V was cut by 3 bases and J by 2 bases, with 10 bases left in between. The CDR3 consists of 14 residues. CDR3 DNA: TGCAGTGCTAGTAACCCCGAAAACACCGGGGAGCTGTTTTTT. Protein product: CSASNPENTGELFF.

The rearrangement joins TRBV7-2 to TRBJ2-5; 7 nucleotides align to TRBD2. The V gene end was trimmed by 1 base and the J gene end by 4 bases; junction bases not matched to a gene: 3. CDR3 size: 14 residues. Germline V gives CDR1 SGHTA, CDR2 FQGNSA. As DNA, the CDR3 is TGTGCCAGCAGCTTAGGAGCGGGGTTAGAGACCCAGTACTTC. The encoded protein is CASSLGAGLETQYF.

This chain connects TRBV9 to TRBJ2-7; TRBD1 agrees at 10 bases. Germline assignment: CDR1 SGDLS and CDR2 YYNGEE. This CDR3 has 15 amino acids. V shed 4 bases, J shed 0 bases, and the junction held 4 bases outside the gene matches. CDR3 DNA sequence: TGTGCCAGCAGCCCGGGACAGGGGACCTCCTACGAGCAGTACTTC. It yields the protein CASSPGQGTSYEQYF.

V and J are TRBV20-1 and TRBJ1-1; D unclear. Trimming pared 0 bases from V and 1 base from J, leaving 9 bases between. The CDR3 length is 14 residues. The germline CDR1 and CDR2 sequences are DFQATT and SNEGSKA (reference sequence). CDR3 in amino acids: CSARETPWNTEAFF. DNA for the CDR3: TGCAGTGCTAGAGAGACCCCCTGGAACACTGAAGCTTTCTTT.

The V and J genes are TRBV2 and TRBJ2-1, with D unclear. Germline CDR1 is SNHLY and CDR2 is FYNNEI. The CDR3 has 11 residues. V shed 9 bases and J shed 11 bases, with 14 bases lying between them. The CDR3 DNA reads as TGTGCCAGTGCATTAGAAGGGAAGCAGTTCTTC. Translation gives CASALEGKQFF.

The V gene is TRBV10-2, the J gene TRBJ1-4; 7 bases are a match to TRBD1. J was trimmed by 8 bases and V by 6 bases; bases with no gene match: 9. The CDR3 is made up of 14 amino acids. CDR1 is WSHSY, CDR2 SAAADI, per germline. CDR3 sequence (DNA): TGCGCCAGCAGAACCGGGACAGTGGGGGAAAAACTGTTTTTT. Translating it yields CASRTGTVGEKLFF.

The rearrangement joins TRBV11-2 to TRBJ2-5, with D possibly TRBD1 on 7 matching bases. This CDR3 spans 17 amino acids. The V end lost 7 bases, the J end lost 4 bases, and 25 bases lay between the germline ends. From germline, CDR1 is SGHAT and CDR2 FQNNGV. This CDR3 is CASNPGGWERRGETQYF. CDR3 nucleotides: TGTGCCAGCAATCCAGGGGGGTGGGAGCGGAGGGGAGAGACCCAGTACTTC. Looking up the rest from reference TRBV11-2 and TRBJ2-5 gives the full variable domain: EAGVAQSPRYKIIEKRQSVAFWCNPISGHATLYWYQQILGQGPKLLIQFQNNGVVDDSQLPKDRFSAERLKGVDSTLKIQPAKLEDSAVYLCASNPGGWERRGETQYFGPGTRLLVL.

This sequence joins TRBV10-3 and TRBJ2-5, with a weak D call TRBD1 (5 bases). The V gene lost 0 bases and the J gene lost 5 bases, with 10 bases spanning the gap. CDR3 size: 14 residues. CDR1 and CDR2 (germline): ENHRY, SYGVKD. CDR3 DNA: TGTGCCATCAGTGAGTCGAGCAGGGTGGAGACCCAGTACTTC. Amino acid sequence: CAISESSRVETQYF.

V is TRBV24-1 and J is TRBJ2-1; D possibly uses TRBD1 or TRBD2 (5 bases each). Germline-derived CDR1 and CDR2 are KGHDR and SFDVKD. With 1 base removed from V and 8 bases from J, the gap between germline ends came to 11 bases. CDR3 length equals 14 residues. CDR3 loop: CATSDFGDVHEQFF. Written as DNA, the CDR3 is TGTGCCACCAGTGATTTCGGGGACGTCCATGAGCAGTTCTTC.

Only a few counts were recorded for this clonotype. This rearrangement joins TRBV20-1 to TRBJ1-1; TRBD1 might be the D (5 bases). This CDR3 has 13 residues. Trimming pared 3 bases from V and 1 base from J, leaving 9 bases between. Germline V gives CDR1 DFQATT, CDR2 SNEGSKA (reference sequence). In nucleotides, the CDR3 is TGCAGTGCTAGCGCAGGGACGAACACTGAAGCTTTCTTT. This sequence encodes CSASAGTNTEAFF.

The gene calls are TRBV24-1 and TRBJ2-1; 8 bases are shared with TRBD1. V trimming: 4 bases; J trimming: 4 bases; junction bases outside the gene matches: 8. Looked up from germline, CDR1 is KGHDR and CDR2 is SFDVKD. The length of the CDR3 is 16 residues. Written as DNA, the CDR3 is TGTGCCACCAGTGAACCCGACAGGGGTATGTACAATGAGCAGTTCTTC. Amino acid sequence: CATSEPDRGMYNEQFF.

This chain joins TRBV12-3 or TRBV12-4 and TRBJ1-2; D uncertain. Trimming pared 2 bases from V and 7 bases from J, leaving 8 bases between. There are 12 residues in the CDR3. The CDR3 region has the DNA TGTGCCAGCAGTTTATATTACGCTGGCTACACCTTC. Protein: CASSLYYAGYTF.

In its sample, this clonotype was seen a few times. The J gene is TRBJ2-2, the V gene TRBV24-1, with a tentative D call TRBD1 (6 bases). Trimming stripped 1 base from V and 5 bases from J, with 13 bases between. CDR1 is KGHDR and CDR2 is SFDVKD in the germline V gene. The CDR3 runs 16 residues. The CDR3 region is CATSDLRQGRTGELFF. The CDR3 nucleotides read TGTGCCACCAGTGATTTAAGGCAGGGGAGAACCGGGGAGCTGTTTTTT.

In its sample, this clonotype was seen a few times. In DNA form, the CDR3 reads TGTGCCAGCAGGCCCCTACTAGCGGGATTATATGAGCAGTTCTTC. This encodes CASRPLLAGLYEQFF. The chain employs TRBV2 and TRBJ2-1; 10 nucleotides agree with TRBD2. Germline V lookup: CDR1 SNHLY, CDR2 FYNNEI. With V trimmed by 6 bases and J by 8 bases, 10 bases remained unmatched. The CDR3 has 15 residues.